The entry below gives a single TCR beta chain sequence along with its context. The antigen remains undetermined. Using a J-beta primer mix together with a sample-barcoded 5' primer, a second PCR was run for roughly 6 to 12 cycles. Tagging of each cDNA molecule was performed by a template-switch adaptor with 12 random nucleotides. TCRdb reanalysed the 5' RACE reads using MiXCR and keeps one entry per CDR3 protein. The top ten hold approximately 2.9% of the sample, which has approximately 800,000 distinct CDR3 sequences, around 24% seen once. The sample belongs to a study of blood T cells in healthy people across ages. Germline CDR1 is SGHDT and CDR2 is YYEEEE. The J segment lost 5 bases and the V segment lost 4 bases, leaving 10 bases of the junction unmatched. This CDR3 comprises 17 residues. Study-level results: While age rose, TCR beta diversity per million T cells dropped in a roughly linear way.

In addition, the sample was reused for a study of T cells of mothers and their children. That source reports: Researchers put all of the extracted RNA into cDNA synthesis, using around 1.5 ug per 15 ul.

The chain couples TRBV5-6 to TRBJ2-7; 15 bases agree with TRBD2. Sample: blood. This receptor was taken from a boy between 5 and 17 years old in good health. DNA for the CDR3: TGTGCCAGCAGCAACTTGGGGACTAGCGGGGGGAGAGACGAGCAGTACTTC. The encoded protein is CASSNLGTSGGRDEQYF. The full variable domain, in which reference TRBV5-6 and TRBJ2-7 provide the parts outside the CDR3, is DAGVTQSPTHLIKTRGQQVTLRCSPKSGHDTVSWYQQALGQGPQFIFQYYEEEERQRGNFPDRFSGHQFPNYSSELNVNALLLGDSALYLCASSNLGTSGGRDEQYFGPGTRLTVT.